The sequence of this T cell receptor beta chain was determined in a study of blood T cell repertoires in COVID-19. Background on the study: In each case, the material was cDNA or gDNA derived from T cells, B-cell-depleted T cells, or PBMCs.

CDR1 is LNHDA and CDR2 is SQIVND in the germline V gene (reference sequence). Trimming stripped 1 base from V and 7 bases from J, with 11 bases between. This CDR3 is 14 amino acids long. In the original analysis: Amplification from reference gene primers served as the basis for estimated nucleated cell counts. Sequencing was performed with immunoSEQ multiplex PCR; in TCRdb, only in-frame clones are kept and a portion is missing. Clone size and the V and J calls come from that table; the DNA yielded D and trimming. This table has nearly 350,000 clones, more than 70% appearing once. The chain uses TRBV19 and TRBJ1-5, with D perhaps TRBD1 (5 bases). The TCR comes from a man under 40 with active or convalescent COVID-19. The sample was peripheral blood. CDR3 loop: CASSIGQGKQPQHF. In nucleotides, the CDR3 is TGTGCCAGTAGTATAGGGCAGGGTAAACAGCCCCAGCATTTT.